The T cell receptor beta chain described here comes from a study of response to subunit inactivated influenza vaccine (dated by TCRdb to the late 2010s). General notes on the study: Deep quantitative T cell receptor repertoire profiling was used in the study to track responses to a trivalent subunit inactivated influenza vaccine.

The method behind the library was RT-PCR. The listed sequencing device is Illumina HiSeq 2500. TCRdb reprocessing: public reads trimmed at Q25 with fastp, clones called with MiXCR, in-frame beta chains kept. When rows share a CDR3 protein, they turn into one entry using the most common DNA and genes. The table for this sample lists just under 550,000 distinct CDR3 sequences; around a quarter of them were counted only once. In total, the top ten clones hold under 3.5% of the sample. A remark on this clonotype: Its specific antigen is unknown. No base quality information exists; no much larger clone differs at one position.

Trimming costs V 4 bases and J 5 bases, and their ends lie 19 bases apart. The germline V gene sets CDR1 to SGHRS and CDR2 to YFSETQ. The CDR3 has 16 amino acids, counting the end cysteine and phenylalanine. Only the CDR3 DNA stays, 48 bases, in frame from base 1. Paper-wide results and their limitations: The authors suggested that each seasonal influenza vaccination may recruit only a limited number of new T cells.

The same sample was also used in a study of T cells expressing NK-cell markers. As noted in the second study: TCR beta cDNA libraries were made by 5'RACE template switching that added a universal primer site and unique molecular identifiers. In sorted CD3+CD56+NKG2C+, CD3+CD56+NKG2C- and CD3+CD56-NKG2C+ T-cell subsets from about eight donors, TCR beta-chain repertoires were profiled. Of the eight sequenced donors, seven were found to be HCMV-seropositive and one was found to be HCMV-seronegative. In several experiments an anti-gammadeltaTCR antibody was added to restrict sorting to alphabetaTCR-expressing T cells. For several donors, the dominant CD3+CD56+NKG2C+ clonotypes were among the top 10 CD8+ clonotypes and accounted for roughly 1.0-7.5% of CD8+ T cells. Those dominant clonotypes were again the most abundant among CD3+CD56-NKG2C+ cells in a handful of donors, at about 28.3-65%. It remained unclear whether the expanded NKG2C-expressing T cell clones were specific for HCMV antigens. Randomly selected healthy volunteers, three men and five women, were used as the eight sequenced donors. HCMV-specific IgG was detected in serum with a commercial ELISA kit to determine HCMV serostatus. Peripheral blood mononuclear cells were isolated from blood by Ficoll density gradient centrifugation. Magnetic immunoseparation with Miltenyi isolation kits was used to isolate CD4+ and CD8+ T cells from PBMC. cDNA synthesis was primed from the TCR beta constant segment and was followed by two successive PCR amplification steps. Sequencing of the libraries produced 2 x 150 bp reads on Illumina HiSeq 2000/2500, MiSeq or NextSeq. MIGEC was used to demultiplex reads and group the reads by UMI, and MiTCR was used to assemble and quantify clonotypes. To exclude erroneous sequences, only TCR cDNA sequences supported by at least two reads were retained. The tcR package was used for downstream repertoire analysis, and clonotypes were matched between fractions using CDR3 nucleotide sequence together with V segment. VDJmatch was used to annotate antigen specificity against VDJdb, with one amino acid substitution in CDR3 allowed.

Recombination connected TRBV5-1 to TRBJ2-1; the D gene could be TRBD1 or TRBD2, each one agreeing over 6 bases. This TCR was sampled from a man over 45 who received an inactivated influenza vaccine. Donor details come from another sample of the same person, matched by shared clones. The sample consisted of CD4+ T cells sorted from PBMCs, taken about 12 days after vaccination. The CDR3 sequence is CASSPGGTPSHNEQFF. The DNA reads TGCGCCAGCAGCCCTGGCGGGACACCCTCACACAATGAGCAGTTCTTC.